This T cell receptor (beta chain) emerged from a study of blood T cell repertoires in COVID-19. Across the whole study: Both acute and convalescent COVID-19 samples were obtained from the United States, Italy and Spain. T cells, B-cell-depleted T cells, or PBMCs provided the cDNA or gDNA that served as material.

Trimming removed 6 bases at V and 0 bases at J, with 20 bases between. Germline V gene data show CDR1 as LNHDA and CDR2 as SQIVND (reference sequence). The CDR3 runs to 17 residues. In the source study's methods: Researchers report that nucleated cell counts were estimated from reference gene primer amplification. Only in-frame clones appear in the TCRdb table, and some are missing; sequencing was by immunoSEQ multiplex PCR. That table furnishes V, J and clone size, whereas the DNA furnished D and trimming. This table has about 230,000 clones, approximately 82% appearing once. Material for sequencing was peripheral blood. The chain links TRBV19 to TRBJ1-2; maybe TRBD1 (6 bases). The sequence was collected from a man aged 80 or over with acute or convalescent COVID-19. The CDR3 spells CASRQGAHGGPNYGYTF. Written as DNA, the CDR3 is TGTGCCAGTAGGCAAGGGGCCCACGGGGGGCCTAACTATGGCTACACCTTC.